This is a list of T cell receptor beta chains from one sample in a study of blood T cell repertoires in COVID-19. Some clones are missing from TCRdb's copy, which holds only in-frame ones; the method was immunoSEQ multiplex PCR. The sample shows approximately 100,000 clones, 90% to 95% of them seen only once. What was sequenced was peripheral blood. Receptors originate from a man over 45 with acute or convalescent COVID-19. Both conserved end residues are part of each CDR3. A D gene is named only where the DNA matches it firmly. The size field is filled for only some rows; it gives once, few, many or a size class.

TRBD1	.	TRBJ1-1	TRBV6-5	CASRTDRGTEAFF	TGTGCCAGCAGGACGGACAGGGGGACTGAAGCTTTCTTT
TRBD1	.	TRBJ2-7	TRBV9	CASSVAPDRGRYEQYF	TGTGCCAGCAGCGTAGCCCCGGACAGGGGGCGGTACGAGCAGTACTTC
.	.	TRBJ1-1	TRBV7-2	CASSLGHPNTEAFF	TGTGCCAGCAGCTTGGGACACCCGAACACTGAAGCTTTCTTT
.	.	TRBJ1-2	TRBV20-1	CSASLQTSYGYTF	TGCAGTGCTAGTTTACAAACTAGTTATGGCTACACCTTC
.	once	TRBJ2-5	TRBV11-3	CASSLDSLQETQYF	TGTGCCAGCAGCTTAGACAGTCTCCAAGAGACCCAGTACTTC
.	.	TRBJ2-7	TRBV5-8	CASSLVIRGAYEQYF	TGTGCCAGCAGCTTGGTGATTCGGGGGGCATACGAGCAGTACTTC
.	.	TRBJ1-2	TRBV21-1	CASRVEDYGYTF	TGTGCCAGCAGAGTTGAGGACTATGGCTACACCTTC
.	few	TRBJ1-2	TRBV24-1	CATSPLVLANYGYTF	TGTGCCACCAGTCCACTGGTACTCGCTAACTATGGCTACACCTTC
TRBD1	few	TRBJ1-1	TRBV27	CASSPDRGDSTEAFF	TGTGCCAGCAGTCCGGACAGGGGCGATAGCACTGAAGCTTTCTTT
.	.	TRBJ2-3	TRBV3-1/TRBV3-2	CASSYGGGGDTQYF	TGTGCCAGCAGTTACGGAGGGGGGGGAGATACGCAGTATTTT
.	.	TRBJ2-7	TRBV19	CASSIGQIAGPYEQYF	TGTGCCAGTAGTATCGGACAGATTGCAGGCCCTTACGAGCAGTACTTC
.	.	TRBJ1-1	TRBV7-6	CASSLQGSGSTEAFF	TGTGCCAGCAGCTTACAGGGGTCGGGGAGCACTGAAGCTTTCTTT
.	.	TRBJ1-2	TRBV5-7	CASSPIRYGYTF	TGTGCCAGCAGCCCTATCAGGTATGGCTACACCTTC
.	.	TRBJ1-2	TRBV12-3/TRBV12-4	CATIYVLAGGYTF	TGTGCCACCATCTATGTCCTCGCAGGTGGCTACACCTTC
.	.	TRBJ2-2	TRBV28	CASSLETINTGELFF	TGTGCCAGCAGTTTGGAGACTATAAACACCGGGGAGCTGTTTTTT
.	.	TRBJ1-5	TRBV6-5	CASSGSDRNNQPQHF	TGTGCCAGCAGCGGATCCGACAGGAACAATCAGCCCCAGCATTTT
.	.	TRBJ1-1	TRBV6-5	CASSLGQSNQAFF	TGTGCCAGCAGTTTGGGGCAGTCGAACCAAGCTTTCTTT
.	.	TRBJ2-7	TRBV2	CASSESRGRNEQYF	TGTGCCAGCAGCGAATCCAGAGGGCGTAACGAGCAGTACTTC
TRBD1	few	TRBJ2-2	TRBV7-9	CASSRQGRLTGELFF	TGTGCCAGCAGCAGACAGGGGCGTTTAACCGGGGAGCTGTTTTTT
.	.	TRBJ1-1	TRBV24-1	CATSSPGTEAFF	TGTGCCACCAGTTCCCCGGGCACTGAAGCTTTCTTT
.	once	TRBJ1-1	TRBV27	CASSFGILGTEAFF	TGTGCCAGCAGTTTCGGAATCCTAGGAACTGAAGCTTTCTTT
.	.	TRBJ1-1	TRBV6-5	CASSRPGVMTEAFF	TGTGCCAGCAGTCGCCCGGGGGTAATGACTGAAGCTTTCTTT
.	.	TRBJ1-2	TRBV18	CASSPAIIANYGYTF	TGTGCCAGCTCACCGGCCATCATCGCTAACTATGGCTACACCTTC
TRBD1	.	TRBJ2-7	TRBV7-9	CASSPSDRGNYEQYF	TGTGCCAGCAGCCCTTCGGACAGGGGTAACTACGAGCAGTACTTC
.	.	TRBJ1-2	TRBV4-2	CASSLGLSGGYTF	TGTGCCAGCAGCCTCGGGCTTAGCGGTGGCTACACCTTC
.	once	TRBJ1-1	TRBV7-9	CASNSWGVVTEAFF	TGTGCCAGCAACTCTTGGGGGGTGGTCACTGAAGCTTTCTTT
.	.	TRBJ1-6	TRBV19	CASNIIAGSNSPLHF	TGTGCCAGTAATATTATCGCAGGGTCTAATTCACCCCTCCACTTT
.	once	TRBJ2-5	TRBV12-3/TRBV12-4	CASRRQLQETQYF	TGTGCCAGCAGGAGACAGCTCCAAGAGACCCAGTACTTC
.	.	TRBJ1-4	TRBV5-1	CASSWGGTNEKLFF	TGCGCCAGCAGCTGGGGAGGGACTAATGAAAAACTGTTTTTT
.	once	TRBJ1-1	TRBV19	CASRRTARVTEAFF	TGTGCCAGTAGACGGACAGCCAGGGTCACTGAAGCTTTCTTT
TRBD1	once	TRBJ1-2	TRBV19	CASGTGYGYTF	TGTGCCAGTGGGACAGGCTATGGCTACACCTTC
.	.	TRBJ2-5	TRBV5-5	CASVLALQETQYF	TGTGCCAGTGTCCTAGCACTCCAAGAGACCCAGTACTTC
TRBD1	.	TRBJ1-5	TRBV5-1	CASSLGDRGDQPQHF	TGCGCCAGCAGCTTGGGGGACAGGGGGGATCAGCCCCAGCATTTT
.	.	TRBJ2-3	TRBV3-1/TRBV3-2	CASSQPTGGADTQYF	TGTGCCAGCAGCCAACCGACAGGTGGGGCGGATACGCAGTATTTT
TRBD1	.	TRBJ1-6	TRBV6-1	CASSDDRGSSSPLHF	TGTGCCAGCAGTGACGACAGGGGTTCGAGTTCACCCCTCCACTTT
.	.	TRBJ2-3	TRBV12-5	CASGPRQRTDTQYF	TGTGCTAGTGGTCCGAGACAGAGAACAGATACGCAGTATTTT
.	.	TRBJ1-5	TRBV3-1/TRBV3-2	CASSQWTAGRRNQPQHF	TGTGCCAGCAGCCAATGGACAGCCGGCCGCCGCAATCAGCCCCAGCATTTT
.	.	TRBJ1-1	TRBV7-9	CASSLNSGSVEAFF	TGTGCCAGCAGCTTGAATAGCGGGTCGGTTGAAGCTTTCTTT
TRBD2	.	TRBJ2-7	TRBV7-8	CASSLELAGSYEQYF	TGTGCCAGCAGCTTAGAATTAGCGGGGTCCTACGAGCAGTACTTC
TRBD2	.	TRBJ2-3	TRBV7-9	CASSLSTSGGAGGDTQYF	TGTGCCAGCAGCTTATCGACTAGCGGGGGGGCCGGTGGAGATACGCAGTATTTT
TRBD1	.	TRBJ1-1	TRBV19	CASSTGQTLNTEAFF	TGTGCCAGTAGTACGGGACAGACCTTGAACACTGAAGCTTTCTTT
TRBD2	few	TRBJ2-1	TRBV7-6	CASSSSAGGTDEQFF	TGTGCCAGCAGCTCCTCAGCGGGGGGTACCGATGAGCAGTTCTTC